Sequencing of this TCR beta chain was carried out in a study of blood T cell repertoires in COVID-19. Assay: immunoSEQ multiplex PCR; the TCRdb copy retains only in-frame clones and omits some. The sample consists of 150,000 to 200,000 clones, roughly 86% of them appearing once. The J segment lost 7 bases and the V segment lost 1 base, leaving 10 bases of the junction unmatched. Germline V gene data show CDR1 as SNHLY and CDR2 as FYNNEI. This CDR3 spans 19 amino acids. The sequence was obtained from a man between 18 and 29 years old with acute or convalescent COVID-19. This chain joins TRBV2 and TRBJ2-1; 16 bases line up with TRBD2. The sample consisted of peripheral blood. In DNA form, the CDR3 reads TGTGCCAGCAGTGAAGAGGTTTGGGGACTAGCGGGGGGGCAGAATGAGCAGTTCTTC. Translation: CASSEEVWGLAGGQNEQFF.